The table lists the clone carrying this TCR beta chain with many counts. Its target is unknown. The data were obtained in a study of T cell repertoires in cytomegalovirus infection. Looking at the study overall: Public TCR beta signatures were indicative of both CMV infection and a matching HLA type. Study results and caveats: The study found HLA-C-restricted CMV-specific TCR beta clonotypes dominating the ex vivo response. Cumulative frequency (of public TCR beta family members) identified carriers of CMV plus the relevant HLA.

Each CDR3 protein gets one entry after TCRdb re-called the reads with MiXCR. The sample yields hundreds of thousands of distinct CDR3 sequences, 15% to 20% seen once. This CDR3 is built from 12 residues. Trimming cost V 5 bases and J 5 bases, with 9 bases left between them. CDR1 and CDR2 from the germline V gene are MNHNS and SASEGT. The TCR originated in a human donor in good health (CMV status not recorded). Some clones in this sample may be carry-over from other donors' samples. This chain joins TRBV6-1 and TRBJ2-5; no firm D call. The material sequenced was PBMCs. CDR3 residues: CASSSSSETQYF. The CDR3 coding sequence is TGTGCCAGCAGTTCTTCAAGTGAGACCCAGTACTTC.